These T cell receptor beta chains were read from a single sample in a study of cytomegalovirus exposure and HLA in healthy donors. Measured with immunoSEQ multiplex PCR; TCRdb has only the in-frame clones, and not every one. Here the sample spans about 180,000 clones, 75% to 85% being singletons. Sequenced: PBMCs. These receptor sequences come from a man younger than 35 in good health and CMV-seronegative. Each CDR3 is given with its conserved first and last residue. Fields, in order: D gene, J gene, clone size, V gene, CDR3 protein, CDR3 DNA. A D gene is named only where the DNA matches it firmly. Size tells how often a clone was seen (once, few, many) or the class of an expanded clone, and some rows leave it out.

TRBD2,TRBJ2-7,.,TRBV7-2,CASSHSGLAYEQYF,TGTGCCAGCAGCCACTCGGGACTAGCCTACGAGCAGTACTTC
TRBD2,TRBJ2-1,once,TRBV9,CASSVVGAGGFSYNEQFF,TGTGCCAGCAGCGTAGTTGGAGCGGGGGGCTTTTCCTACAATGAGCAGTTCTTC
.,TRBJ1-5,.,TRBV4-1,CASSQEPGASNQPQHF,TGCGCCAGCAGCCAAGAACCCGGAGCCTCCAATCAGCCCCAGCATTTT
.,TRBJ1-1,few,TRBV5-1,CASSLEGGIGTEAFF,TGCGCCAGCAGCTTGGAGGGGGGGATCGGTACTGAAGCTTTCTTT
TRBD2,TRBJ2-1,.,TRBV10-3,CAIKSGSNGYNEQFF,TGTGCCATCAAAAGCGGGAGTAACGGCTACAATGAGCAGTTCTTC
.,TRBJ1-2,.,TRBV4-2,CASSQVRVENYGYTF,TGTGCCAGCAGCCAAGTCAGGGTCGAGAACTATGGCTACACCTTC
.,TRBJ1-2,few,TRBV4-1,CASSQPPPGNYGYTF,TGCGCCAGCAGCCAACCCCCCCCAGGGAACTATGGCTACACCTTC
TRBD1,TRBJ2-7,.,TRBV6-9,CASSYAWEGQDYEQYF,TGTGCCAGCAGTTACGCTTGGGAAGGACAGGACTACGAGCAGTACTTC
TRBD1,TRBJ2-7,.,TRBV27,CATAVVGQVPHEQYF,TGTGCCACCGCAGTGGTAGGACAGGTCCCCCACGAGCAGTACTTC
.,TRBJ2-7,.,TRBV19,CASSASRGYLYEQYF,TGTGCCAGTAGTGCCTCTAGGGGCTACCTCTACGAGCAGTACTTC
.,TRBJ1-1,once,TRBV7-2,CASSFDRQGGTEAFF,TGTGCCAGCAGCTTTGATCGGCAGGGTGGCACTGAAGCTTTCTTT
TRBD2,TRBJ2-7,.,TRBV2,CASSNALAGGRDEQYF,TGTGCCAGCAGTAATGCCCTTGCGGGAGGGCGGGACGAGCAGTACTTC
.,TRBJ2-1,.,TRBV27,CASSRTPYSYNEQFF,TGTGCCAGCAGTCGGACTCCTTACTCCTACAATGAGCAGTTCTTC
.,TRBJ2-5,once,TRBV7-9,CASSLEGVTETQYF,TGTGCCAGCAGCTTAGAGGGGGTTACAGAGACCCAGTACTTC
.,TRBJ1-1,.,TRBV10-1,CASSGIRGSEAFF,TGCGCCAGCAGTGGTATCCGGGGTTCCGAAGCTTTCTTT
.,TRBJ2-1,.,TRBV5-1,CASSLAVAPYNEQFF,TGCGCCAGCAGCTTGGCCGTGGCACCCTACAATGAGCAGTTCTTC
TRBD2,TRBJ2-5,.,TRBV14,CASSHGSGGARVTQYF,TGTGCCAGCAGCCATGGATCCGGGGGGGCCCGGGTGACCCAGTACTTC
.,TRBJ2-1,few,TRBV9,CASSVEGYGEQFF,TGTGCCAGCAGCGTAGAGGGGTACGGGGAGCAGTTCTTC
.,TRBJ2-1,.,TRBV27,CASSSAEWDSVSYNEQFF,TGTGCCAGCAGTTCAGCGGAATGGGACTCCGTGAGCTACAATGAGCAGTTCTTC
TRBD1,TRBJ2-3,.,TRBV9,CASSVLGQVATDTQYF,TGTGCCAGCAGCGTATTGGGACAGGTCGCCACAGATACGCAGTATTTT
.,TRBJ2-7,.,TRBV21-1,CASRPQQESSYEQYF,TGTGCCAGCAGACCCCAGCAGGAATCCTCCTACGAGCAGTACTTC
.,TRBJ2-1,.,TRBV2,CASSDQAGPYNEQFF,TGTGCCAGCAGTGACCAGGCGGGGCCCTACAATGAGCAGTTCTTC
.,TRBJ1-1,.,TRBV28,CASSSPGLTTEAFF,TGTGCCAGCAGTTCCCCAGGTCTGACCACTGAAGCTTTCTTT
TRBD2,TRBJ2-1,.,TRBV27,CASSRRLAGGNNEQFF,TGTGCCAGCAGTCGAAGACTAGCGGGAGGAAACAATGAGCAGTTCTTC
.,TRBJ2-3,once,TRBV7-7,CASSLARTDTQYF,TGTGCTAGCAGCTTAGCCCGGACAGATACGCAGTATTTT
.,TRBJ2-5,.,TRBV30,CAWSVNSQETQYF,TGTGCCTGGAGTGTAAACAGCCAAGAGACCCAGTACTTC
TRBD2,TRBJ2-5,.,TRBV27,CASSLRGPAGPQETQYF,TGTGCCAGCAGTTTAAGAGGCCCAGCGGGGCCTCAAGAGACCCAGTACTTC
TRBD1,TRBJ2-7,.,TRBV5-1,CASSFAGTGAYEQYF,TGCGCCAGCAGCTTCGCCGGGACAGGGGCCTACGAGCAGTACTTC
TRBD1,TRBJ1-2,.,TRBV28,CASSAPGTAIYGYTF,TGTGCCAGCAGTGCCCCCGGGACAGCAATCTATGGCTACACCTTC
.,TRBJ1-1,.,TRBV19,CASRKEAGSMNTEAFF,TGTGCCAGTAGGAAGGAGGCCGGTTCTATGAACACTGAAGCTTTCTTT
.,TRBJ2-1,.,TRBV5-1,CASSVSGTSYNEQFF,TGCGCCAGCAGCGTCAGCGGGACATCCTACAATGAGCAGTTCTTC
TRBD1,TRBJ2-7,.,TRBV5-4,CASSSGTGSYEQYF,TGTGCCAGCAGCTCCGGGACAGGGTCCTACGAGCAGTACTTC
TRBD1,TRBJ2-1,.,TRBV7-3,CASSPLTGNEQFF,TGTGCCAGCAGCCCCCTGACAGGGAATGAGCAGTTCTTC
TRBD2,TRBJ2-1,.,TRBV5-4,CASSFRLAKYNEQFF,TGTGCCAGCAGCTTCAGACTAGCGAAGTACAATGAGCAGTTCTTC
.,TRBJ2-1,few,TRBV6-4,CATSTNYNEQFF,TGTGCCACCTCGACTAACTACAATGAGCAGTTCTTC